The 8 T cell receptor beta chains in this list originate from one sample, sequenced in a study of blood T cell repertoires in COVID-19. Profiling relied on immunoSEQ multiplex PCR, and the TCRdb table lists in-frame clones only, not all of them. In the table there are some 140,000 clones, 75% to 90% of which are singletons. Sequencing was carried out using peripheral blood. Receptors were obtained from a human donor in a cohort sampled during active COVID-19.

The V gene is TRBV7-2, the J gene TRBJ1-6; D not resolved. CDR1 and CDR2 from the germline V gene are SGHTA and FQGNSA. The CDR3 sequence is 14 residues long. V lost 3 bases and J 0 bases, leaving 3 bases between the germline ends. The CDR3 sequence is CASSLSSYNSPLHF. The CDR3 nucleotides read TGTGCCAGCAGCTTGAGCTCCTATAATTCACCCCTCCACTTT.

J is TRBJ2-7 and V is TRBV9; 12 bases fit TRBD2. The CDR3 is 18 residues long. The V gene end was trimmed by 1 base and the J gene end by 3 bases; junction bases not matched to a gene: 11. Per the germline V gene, CDR1 is SGDLS and CDR2 is YYNGEE. CDR3 in amino acids: CASSVSPHLAGGGYEQYV. CDR3 nucleotide sequence: TGTGCCAGCAGCGTAAGCCCCCACCTAGCGGGAGGGGGCTACGAGCAGTACGTC.

The chain has TRBV27 and TRBJ1-5; D not resolved. V gave up 3 bases and J gave up 3 bases, with 6 bases separating them. Germline CDR1 and CDR2: MNHEY and SMNVEV (reference sequence). The CDR3 has 13 amino acids. CDR3 loop: CASSFQNNQPQHF. The CDR3 nucleotides read TGTGCCAGCAGTTTCCAGAACAATCAGCCCCAGCATTTT.

This chain uses TRBV5-4 with TRBJ1-6; 7 bases fit TRBD1. From germline, CDR1 is SGHNT and CDR2 YYREEE (reference sequence). V dropped 2 bases and J dropped 4; count of bases not matched to a gene: 3. This CDR3 region has 15 residues. Here the CDR3 reads CASSFRDRYNSPLHF. As DNA, the CDR3 is TGTGCCAGCAGCTTCCGGGACAGATATAATTCACCCCTCCACTTT.

The V and J genes are TRBV6-2 or TRBV6-3 and TRBJ1-1, with TRBD1 identical over 8 bases. CDR1 and CDR2 (germline): MNHEY, SVGEGT. The V segment lost 4 bases and the J segment 0 bases; nucleotides outside the gene matches: 10. The CDR3 spans 17 residues. In nucleotides, the CDR3 is TGTGCCAGCAGTTCTTTCACAGGGGGACTTGTGAACACTGAAGCTTTCTTT. This gives the protein CASSSFTGGLVNTEAFF.

A single count supports this clone. The chain uses TRBV4-1 and TRBJ1-2; D ambiguous. With 0 bases removed from V and 2 bases from J, the gap between germline ends came to 16 bases. Germline V gene sequence: CDR1 MGHRA, CDR2 YSYEKL. The CDR3 is 17 amino acids. The CDR3 sequence is CASSQDPGFNVNYGYTF. DNA for the CDR3: TGCGCCAGCAGCCAAGATCCCGGGTTCAACGTAAACTATGGCTACACCTTC.

The V call is TRBV6-1, the J call TRBJ1-2, with 7 bases lining up with TRBD1. The CDR3 consists of 14 residues. J gave up 5 bases and V 1 base, and 4 bases lay outside the gene matches. Germline V gives CDR1 MNHNS, CDR2 SASEGT. This chain's CDR3 is CASSEGRTGYGYTF. CDR3 in DNA: TGTGCCAGCAGTGAAGGTAGGACAGGATATGGCTACACCTTC.

The chain combines TRBV4-3 with TRBJ1-2; 7 bases match TRBD1. Germline V gene sequence: CDR1 LGHNA, CDR2 YSLEER. The length of the CDR3 is 14 residues. Losses at the gene ends were 0 bases for V and 8 bases for J; bases not matched to a gene: 6. CDR3 bases: TGCGCCAGCAGCCAAGATGACAGGGTGCAAGGCTACACCTTC. Translating gives CASSQDDRVQGYTF.